This T cell receptor (beta chain) was identified during a study of cytomegalovirus exposure and HLA in healthy donors. Study details: Earlier findings included roughly 100 million unique TCR beta sequences obtained from some 180 million T cells. The Caucasian-associated ancestry cluster contained about 80% of the approximately 400 genotyped donors. Unique TCRs numbering 75 million to 95 million, obtained from HLA-typed donors, made up an early data release.

It was with 60 Vbeta and 13 Jbeta primers that the PCR ran. The protocol was immunoSEQ multiplex PCR, while the TCRdb copy is restricted to in-frame clones and leaves out a portion. The sample gives 90,000 to 120,000 clones, 82% of which show up once; 2% to 3% is in the top ten. Germline CDR1 is MNHEY and CDR2 is SVGAGI. Trimming left V 6 bases short and J 8 bases short, with 11 bases between. The CDR3 runs to 13 residues. A few counts support this clone. The receptor comes from a man aged 30 to 45 in good health and CMV-seropositive. The sample was PBMCs. This rearrangement joins TRBV6-5 to TRBJ1-6; tentatively, D is TRBD1 (6 bases). CDR3 sequence: CASSLNRDSPLHF. The CDR3 bases are TGTGCCAGCAGCCTGAACAGGGATTCACCCCTCCACTTT.